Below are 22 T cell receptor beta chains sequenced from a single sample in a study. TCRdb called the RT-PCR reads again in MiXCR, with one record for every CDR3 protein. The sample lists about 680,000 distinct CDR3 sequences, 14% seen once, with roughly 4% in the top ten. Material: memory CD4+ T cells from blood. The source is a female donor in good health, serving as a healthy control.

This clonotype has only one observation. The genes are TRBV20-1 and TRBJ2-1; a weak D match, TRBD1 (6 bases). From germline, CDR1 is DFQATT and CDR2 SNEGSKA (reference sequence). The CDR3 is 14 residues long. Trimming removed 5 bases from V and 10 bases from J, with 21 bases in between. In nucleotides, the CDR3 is TGCAGTGCTCGCACCGGGACACAAGCCTACGAGCAGTTCTTC. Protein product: CSARTGTQAYEQFF.

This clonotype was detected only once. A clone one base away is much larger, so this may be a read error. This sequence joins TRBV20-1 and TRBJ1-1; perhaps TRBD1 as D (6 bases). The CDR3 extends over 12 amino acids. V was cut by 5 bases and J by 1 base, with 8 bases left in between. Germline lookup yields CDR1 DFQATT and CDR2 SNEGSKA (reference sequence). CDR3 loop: CSAGQPNTEAFF. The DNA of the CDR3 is TGCAGTGCTGGACAGCCGAACACTGAAGCTTTCTTT.

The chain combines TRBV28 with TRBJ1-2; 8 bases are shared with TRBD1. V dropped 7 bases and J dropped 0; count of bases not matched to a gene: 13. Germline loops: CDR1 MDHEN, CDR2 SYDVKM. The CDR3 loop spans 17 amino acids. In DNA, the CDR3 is TGTGCCAGCACCCGAGGGTTTACAGGGGGAGCTAACTATGGCTACACCTTC. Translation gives CASTRGFTGGANYGYTF.

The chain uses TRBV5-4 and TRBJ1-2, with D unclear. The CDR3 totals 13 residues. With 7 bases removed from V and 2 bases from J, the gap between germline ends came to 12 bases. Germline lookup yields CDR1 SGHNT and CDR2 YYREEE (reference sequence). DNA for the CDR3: TGTGCCAGCGGGTCATACCCGAACTATGGCTACACCTTC. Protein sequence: CASGSYPNYGYTF.

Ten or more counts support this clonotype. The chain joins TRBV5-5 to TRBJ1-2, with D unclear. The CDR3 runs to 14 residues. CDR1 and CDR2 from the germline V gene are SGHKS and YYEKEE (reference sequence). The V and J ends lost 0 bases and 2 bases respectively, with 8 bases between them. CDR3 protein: CASSLGSPNYGYTF. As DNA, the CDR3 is TGTGCCAGCAGCTTGGGCAGTCCCAACTATGGCTACACCTTC.

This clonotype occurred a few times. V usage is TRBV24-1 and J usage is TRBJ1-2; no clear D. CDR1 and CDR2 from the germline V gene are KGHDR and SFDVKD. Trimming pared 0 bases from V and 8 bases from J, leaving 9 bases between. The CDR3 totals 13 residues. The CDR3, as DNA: TGTGCCACCAGTGATTTGAGCGAGGAAGGCTACACCTTC. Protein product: CATSDLSEEGYTF.

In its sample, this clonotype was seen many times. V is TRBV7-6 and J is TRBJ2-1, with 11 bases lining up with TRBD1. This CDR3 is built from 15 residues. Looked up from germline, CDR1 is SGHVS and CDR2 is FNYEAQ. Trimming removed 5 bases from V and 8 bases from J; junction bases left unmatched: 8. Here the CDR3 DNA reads TGTGCCAGCAGCCCTCGGACAGGGGGCATGGATGAGCAGTTCTTC. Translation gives CASSPRTGGMDEQFF.

The CDR3 nucleotides read TGTGCCAGCAGCCTCAGACTGGAAGAGACCCAGTACTTC. It encodes CASSLRLEETQYF. The chain employs TRBV11-2 and TRBJ2-5; D uncertain. V was pared by 5 bases and J by 3 bases, with 10 bases between. CDR1 and CDR2 (germline): SGHAT, FQNNGV. The CDR3 has 13 amino acids. The complete variable domain, with remaining parts taken from reference TRBV11-2 and TRBJ2-5, reads EAGVAQSPRYKIIEKRQSVAFWCNPISGHATLYWYQQILGQGPKLLIQFQNNGVVDDSQLPKDRFSAERLKGVDSTLKIQPAKLEDSAVYLCASSLRLEETQYFGPGTRLLVL.

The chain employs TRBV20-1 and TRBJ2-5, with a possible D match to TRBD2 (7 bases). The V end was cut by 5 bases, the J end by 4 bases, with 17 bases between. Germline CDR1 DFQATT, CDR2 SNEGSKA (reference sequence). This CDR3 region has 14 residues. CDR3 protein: CSAEGGGPIETQYF. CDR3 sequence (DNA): TGCAGTGCTGAGGGGGGGGGTCCTATAGAGACCCAGTACTTC.

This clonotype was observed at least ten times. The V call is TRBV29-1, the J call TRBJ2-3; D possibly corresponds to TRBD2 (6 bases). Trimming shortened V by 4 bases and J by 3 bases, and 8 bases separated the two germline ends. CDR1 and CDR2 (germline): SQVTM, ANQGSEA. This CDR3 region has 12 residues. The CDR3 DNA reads TGCAGCGTTGCGGAGGGAACAGATACGCAGTATTTT. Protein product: CSVAEGTDTQYF.

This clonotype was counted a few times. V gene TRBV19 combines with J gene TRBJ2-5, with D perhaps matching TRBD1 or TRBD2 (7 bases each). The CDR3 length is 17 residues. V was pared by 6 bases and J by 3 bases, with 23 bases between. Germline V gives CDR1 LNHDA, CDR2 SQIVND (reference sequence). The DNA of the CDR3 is TGTGCCAGTAGGAGCCCGGCGTCGGCAGGGGGGGAAGAGACCCAGTACTTC. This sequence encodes CASRSPASAGGEETQYF.

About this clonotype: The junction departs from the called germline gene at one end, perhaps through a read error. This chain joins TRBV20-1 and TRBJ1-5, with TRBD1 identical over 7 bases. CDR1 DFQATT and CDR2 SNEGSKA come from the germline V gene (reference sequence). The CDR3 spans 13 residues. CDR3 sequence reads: CSARSTGYQPQHF. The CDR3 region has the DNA TGCAGCGCTAGATCGACAGGGTATCAGCCCCAGCATTTT.

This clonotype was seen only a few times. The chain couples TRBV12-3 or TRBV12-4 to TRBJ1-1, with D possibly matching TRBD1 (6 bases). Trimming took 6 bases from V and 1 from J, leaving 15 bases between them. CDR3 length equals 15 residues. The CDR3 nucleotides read TGTGCCAGCAGGACCCCAGGACAGCCGAACACTGAAGCTTTCTTT. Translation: CASRTPGQPNTEAFF.

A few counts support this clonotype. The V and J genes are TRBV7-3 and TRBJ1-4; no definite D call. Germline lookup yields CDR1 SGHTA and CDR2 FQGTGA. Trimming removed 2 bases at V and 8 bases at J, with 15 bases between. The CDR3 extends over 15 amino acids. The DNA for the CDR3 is TGTGCCAGCAGCTTAGCAGGTTCCCGGGAGGAAAAACTGTTTTTT. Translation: CASSLAGSREEKLFF. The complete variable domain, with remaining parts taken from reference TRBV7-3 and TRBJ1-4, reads GAGVSQTPSNKVTEKGKYVELRCDPISGHTALYWYRQSLGQGPEFLIYFQGTGAADDSGLPNDRFFAVRPEGSVSTLKIQRTERGDSAVYLCASSLAGSREEKLFFGSGTQLSVL.

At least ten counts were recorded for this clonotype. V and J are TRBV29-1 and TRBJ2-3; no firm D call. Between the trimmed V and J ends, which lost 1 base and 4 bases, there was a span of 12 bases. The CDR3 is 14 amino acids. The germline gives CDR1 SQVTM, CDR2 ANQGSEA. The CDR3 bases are TGCAGCGTTGAAGTATCCAGGTGGCCAGATACGCAGTATTTT. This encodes CSVEVSRWPDTQYF.

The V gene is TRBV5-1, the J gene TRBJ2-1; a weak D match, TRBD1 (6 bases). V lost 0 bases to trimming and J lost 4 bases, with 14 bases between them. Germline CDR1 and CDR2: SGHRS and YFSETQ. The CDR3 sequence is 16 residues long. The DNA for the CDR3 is TGCGCCAGCAGCTTGGGTGGGTCAGGGGCTTACAATGAGCAGTTCTTC. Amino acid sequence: CASSLGGSGAYNEQFF.

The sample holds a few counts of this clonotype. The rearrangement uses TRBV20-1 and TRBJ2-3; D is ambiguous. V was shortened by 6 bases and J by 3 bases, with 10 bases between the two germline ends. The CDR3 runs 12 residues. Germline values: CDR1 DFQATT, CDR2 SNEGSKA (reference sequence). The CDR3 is CSAKTDTDTQYF. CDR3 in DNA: TGCAGTGCCAAGACTGATACAGATACGCAGTATTTT.

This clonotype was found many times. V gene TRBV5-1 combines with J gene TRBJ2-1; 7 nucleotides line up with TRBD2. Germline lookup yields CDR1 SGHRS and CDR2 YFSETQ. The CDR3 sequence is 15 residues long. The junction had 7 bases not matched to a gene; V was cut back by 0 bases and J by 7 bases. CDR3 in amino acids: CASSLDGGESNEQFF. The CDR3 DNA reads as TGCGCCAGCAGCTTGGATGGGGGGGAATCGAATGAGCAGTTCTTC.

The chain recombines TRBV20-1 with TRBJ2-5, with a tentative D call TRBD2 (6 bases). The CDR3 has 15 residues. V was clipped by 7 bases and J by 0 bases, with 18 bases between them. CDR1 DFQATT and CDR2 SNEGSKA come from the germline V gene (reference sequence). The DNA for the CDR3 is TGCAGTGGTCCGAATAGAGCGGGTGACCAAGAGACCCAGTACTTC. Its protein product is CSGPNRAGDQETQYF.

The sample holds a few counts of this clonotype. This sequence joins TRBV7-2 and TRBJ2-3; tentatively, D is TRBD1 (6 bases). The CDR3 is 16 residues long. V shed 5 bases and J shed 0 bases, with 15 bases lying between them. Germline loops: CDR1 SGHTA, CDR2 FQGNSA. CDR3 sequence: CASSTRDIRSTDTQYF. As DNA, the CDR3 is TGTGCCAGCAGCACCCGGGACATCCGAAGCACAGATACGCAGTATTTT.

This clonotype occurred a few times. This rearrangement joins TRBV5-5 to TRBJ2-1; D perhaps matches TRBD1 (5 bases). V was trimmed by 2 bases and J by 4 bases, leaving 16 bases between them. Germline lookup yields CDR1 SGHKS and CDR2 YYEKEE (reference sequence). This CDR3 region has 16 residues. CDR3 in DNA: TGTGCCAGCAGCTTTTTGCAGGGTGTGGGGTACAATGAGCAGTTCTTC. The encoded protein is CASSFLQGVGYNEQFF. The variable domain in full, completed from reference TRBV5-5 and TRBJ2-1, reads DAGVTQSPTHLIKTRGQQVTLRCSPISGHKSVSWYQQVLGQGPQFIFQYYEKEERGRGNFPDRFSARQFPNYSSELNVNALLLGDSALYLCASSFLQGVGYNEQFFGPGTRLTVL.

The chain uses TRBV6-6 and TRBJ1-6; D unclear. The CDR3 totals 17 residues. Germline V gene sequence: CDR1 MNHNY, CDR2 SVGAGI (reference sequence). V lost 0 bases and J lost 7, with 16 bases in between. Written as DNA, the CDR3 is TGTGCCAGCAGTTACTCCCAGAGTCCCGCAGTAAATTCACCCCTCCACTTT. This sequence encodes CASSYSQSPAVNSPLHF.